These 8 T cell receptor beta chains share one sample of origin, sequenced in a study of blood T cell repertoires in COVID-19. Sequenced by immunoSEQ multiplex PCR; TCRdb stores in-frame clones only, minus some. The top ten clones hold 1.7% of a sample with fewer than 400,000 clones, around nine tenths of them seen once. The specimen was PBMCs or T cells enriched from blood (not recorded which). Source of these receptors: a woman aged 25-40 years who had recovered from COVID-19.

This clone showed up just a few times. This sequence joins TRBV27 and TRBJ1-6; D possibly corresponds to TRBD1 (5 bases). CDR3 length: 14 amino acids. Trimming removed 6 bases at V and 0 bases at J, with 6 bases between. Per germline, CDR1 MNHEY and CDR2 SMNVEV (reference sequence). This chain's CDR3 is CASRDISYNSPLHF. The DNA of the CDR3 is TGTGCCAGCAGGGACATCTCCTATAATTCACCCCTCCACTTT.

The CDR3 region has the DNA TGTGCCAGCAGTGATACAGGGATTTTAGCTGAAGCTTTCTTT. It is translated as CASSDTGILAEAFF. The chain recombines TRBV6-1 with TRBJ1-1; a weak D match, TRBD1 (6 bases). Trimming took 3 bases from V and 6 from J, leaving 14 bases between them. The CDR3 consists of 14 residues. The germline CDR1 and CDR2 sequences are MNHNS and SASEGT.

Remarks on this clone: Germline and junction disagree at one end, which may indicate a read error. This chain joins TRBV7-7 and TRBJ2-2; TRBD1 agrees at 7 bases. Germline V gives CDR1 SSHAT, CDR2 FNYEAQ (reference sequence). The CDR3 contains 19 residues. In DNA form, the CDR3 reads TGTGCTAGCAGCTTAGGCCCCCAGGGACAGCTCTCGAACACCGGGGAGCTGTTTTTT. Protein product: CASSLGPQGQLSNTGELFF.

This chain connects TRBV5-6 to TRBJ2-4; TRBD1 matches at 8 bases. CDR1 is SGHDT, CDR2 YYEEEE, per germline. This CDR3 is built from 15 residues. The junction had 9 bases not matched to a gene; V was cut back by 3 bases and J by 7 bases. This CDR3 reads CASSSTGAKLNIQYF. The CDR3 DNA reads TGTGCCAGCAGCTCGACAGGGGCCAAACTTAACATTCAGTACTTC.

The genes are TRBV24-1 and TRBJ1-1; maybe TRBD1 (6 bases). Germline CDR1 KGHDR, CDR2 SFDVKD. The ends were cut back, 6 bases at V and 0 bases at J, with 13 bases in the middle. This CDR3 spans 15 amino acids. This CDR3 is CATSKSGQMNTEAFF. CDR3 nucleotide sequence: TGTGCCACCAGTAAGTCGGGACAAATGAACACTGAAGCTTTCTTT.

CDR3 sequence reads: CASSLRQGGTGELFF. As DNA, the CDR3 is TGCGCCAGCAGCCTCCGACAGGGGGGGACCGGGGAGCTGTTTTTT. V usage is TRBV4-1 and J usage is TRBJ2-2, with TRBD1 matching over 9 bases. V shed 4 bases and J 5 bases; nucleotides not matched to a gene: 5. The CDR3 sequence is 15 residues long. CDR1 and CDR2 from the germline V gene are MGHRA and YSYEKL.

This CDR3 is CASSAMTGNYGYTF. The CDR3 bases are TGTGCCAGCAGCGCCATGACAGGGAACTATGGCTACACCTTC. This chain joins TRBV9 and TRBJ1-2, with TRBD1 identical over 7 bases. CDR1 and CDR2 from the germline V gene are SGDLS and YYNGEE. With V trimmed by 3 bases and J by 2 bases, 4 bases remained unmatched. The CDR3 loop spans 14 amino acids.

CDR3 nucleotides: TGTGCCAGCAGTTTAAGGGGGAACACCGGGGAGCTGTTTTTT. Translating it yields CASSLRGNTGELFF. J is TRBJ2-2 and V is TRBV27, with a possible D match to TRBD1 (5 bases). CDR3 length: 14 residues. Trimming cost V 2 bases and J 1 base, with 5 bases left between them. Germline V gene lookup returns CDR1 MNHEY and CDR2 SMNVEV (reference sequence).